This entry lists 26 T cell receptor beta chains sequenced from one sample in a study of blood T cell repertoires in COVID-19. The protocol was immunoSEQ multiplex PCR, while the TCRdb copy is restricted to in-frame clones and leaves out a portion. The sample contains hundreds of thousands of clones, approximately 88% of which appear only once. Sequencing used PBMCs or T cells enriched from blood (not recorded which). Source of these receptors: a woman younger than 30 who had recovered from COVID-19.

The chain combines TRBV28 with TRBJ2-7; D might be TRBD2 (5 bases). The CDR3 covers 15 residues. Germline lookup yields CDR1 MDHEN and CDR2 SYDVKM. Trimming cost V 3 bases and J 3 bases, with 15 bases left between them. CDR3 sequence: CASSFPGMISYEQYF. The CDR3 DNA reads as TGTGCCAGCAGTTTTCCGGGGATGATAAGCTACGAGCAGTACTTC.

This chain joins TRBV5-1 and TRBJ2-3; 9 bases match TRBD1. The CDR3 has 18 amino acids. The germline CDR1 and CDR2 sequences are SGHRS and YFSETQ. Trimming at V came to 4 bases and at J to 4 bases, leaving 16 bases not matched to a gene. CDR3 coding DNA: TGCGCCAGCAGCCGGAAGGACAGGGGAAGGTGTTCGGCAGATACGCAGTATTTT. This codes for CASSRKDRGRCSADTQYF.

This chain connects TRBV5-1 to TRBJ1-5; 9 bases fit TRBD1. The J segment lost 5 bases and the V segment lost 2 bases, leaving 5 bases of the junction unmatched. Germline CDR1 is SGHRS and CDR2 is YFSETQ. CDR3 length: 15 amino acids. In DNA form, the CDR3 reads TGCGCCAGCAGCTTAGGAACAGGGGGCGATCAGCCCCAGCATTTT. Translation gives CASSLGTGGDQPQHF. The full variable domain, with the rest looked up from reference TRBV5-1 and TRBJ1-5, is KAGVTQTPRYLIKTRGQQVTLSCSPISGHRSVSWYQQTPGQGLQFLFEYFSETQRNKGNFPGRFSGRQFSNSRSEMNVSTLELGDSALYLCASSLGTGGDQPQHFGDGTRLSIL.

This chain connects TRBV7-2 to TRBJ1-5; 9 bases match TRBD1. The CDR3 extends over 14 amino acids. V trimming: 3 bases; J trimming: 6 bases; junction bases outside the gene matches: 3. The germline gives CDR1 SGHTA, CDR2 FQGNSA. This CDR3 reads CASSFAGQGQPQHF. The CDR3 DNA follows: TGTGCCAGCAGCTTCGCGGGACAGGGTCAGCCCCAGCATTTT.

V and J are TRBV7-9 and TRBJ2-2, with 9 bases that match TRBD2. Per germline, CDR1 SEHNR and CDR2 FQNEAQ (reference sequence). This CDR3 contains 19 residues. Germline trimming cut 6 bases from V and 6 bases from J; bases unmatched to any gene: 20. CDR3 in amino acids: CASRLTSGPPNRSPGELFF. The CDR3, as DNA: TGTGCCAGCAGGCTTACTAGCGGGCCCCCGAACCGATCCCCCGGGGAGCTGTTTTTT.

The V call is TRBV4-2, the J call TRBJ2-2; 7 bases map to TRBD1. The germline V gene has CDR1 LGHNA and CDR2 YNFKEQ. V lost 1 base, J lost 0 bases, and 2 bases stayed unmatched. CDR3 length: 16 residues. DNA of the CDR3: TGTGCCAGCAGCCAAGGGACAGGCCCGAACACCGGGGAGCTGTTTTTT. Protein product: CASSQGTGPNTGELFF.

The chain carries TRBV7-9 and TRBJ1-4; D remains unclear. V lost 9 bases to trimming and J lost 3 bases, with 8 bases between them. Germline assignment: CDR1 SEHNR and CDR2 FQNEAQ (reference sequence). This CDR3 spans 12 amino acids. The CDR3 DNA is TGTGCCAGTGTGGCGGCTAATGAAAAACTGTTTTTT. This encodes CASVAANEKLFF.

J is TRBJ2-3 and V is TRBV12-1; the table's D call TRBD2 went unverified against the DNA. TRBV12-1 is a recognized pseudogene. This CDR3 has 15 amino acids. The CDR3 nucleotides read TGTGCCAGCAGCCCATCTAGCGGGATTACAGATACGCAGTATTTT. It yields the protein CASSPSSGITDTQYF.

This chain links TRBV6-5 with TRBJ2-1; 11 bases match TRBD2. J gave up 3 bases and V 5 bases, and 3 bases lay outside the gene matches. Germline values: CDR1 MNHEY, CDR2 SVGAGI. The CDR3 totals 15 residues. Here the CDR3 DNA reads TGTGCCAGCAGTCCCGGGACTAGCGGCTACAATGAGCAGTTCTTC. Translating it yields CASSPGTSGYNEQFF.

The chain combines TRBV29-1 with TRBJ1-2; no clear D. The CDR3 totals 12 residues. Looked up from germline, CDR1 is SQVTM and CDR2 is ANQGSEA. The CDR3 reads CSTEAPNYGYTF. In nucleotides, the CDR3 is TGCAGTACAGAAGCCCCTAACTATGGCTACACCTTC.

The chain carries TRBV5-4 and TRBJ2-5; D perhaps matches TRBD2 (6 bases). The germline V gene has CDR1 SGHNT and CDR2 YYREEE (reference sequence). There are 14 residues in the CDR3. V lost 5 bases, J lost 2 bases, and 13 bases lay in between. This chain's CDR3 is CASRPGTRQETQYF. CDR3 coding DNA: TGTGCCAGCAGACCCGGGACTCGGCAAGAGACCCAGTACTTC.

V gene TRBV9 combines with J gene TRBJ1-4, with 7 bases lining up with TRBD1. This CDR3 has 15 residues. The V segment lost 4 bases and the J segment 7 bases; nucleotides outside the gene matches: 10. Germline V gene sequence: CDR1 SGDLS, CDR2 YYNGEE. CDR3 loop: CASSPGGDSAEKLFF. CDR3 nucleotides: TGTGCCAGCAGCCCGGGGGGGGACAGTGCTGAAAAACTGTTTTTT.

The V and J genes are TRBV9 and TRBJ2-1, with 8 bases lining up with TRBD1. The CDR3 is made up of 15 amino acids. Losses at the gene ends were 2 bases for V and 7 bases for J; bases not matched to a gene: 8. Germline lookup yields CDR1 SGDLS and CDR2 YYNGEE. This CDR3 is CASSVQSTGANEQFF. CDR3 nucleotides: TGTGCCAGCAGCGTCCAATCGACAGGGGCGAATGAGCAGTTCTTC.

This chain links TRBV7-6 with TRBJ2-1; D gene ambiguous. With 5 bases removed from V and 0 bases from J, the gap between germline ends came to 14 bases. CDR1 SGHVS and CDR2 FNYEAQ come from the germline V gene. The CDR3 totals 16 residues. DNA for the CDR3: TGTGCCAGCAGCGGTTTTGAGGCCAGCTCCTACAATGAGCAGTTCTTC. This encodes CASSGFEASSYNEQFF. The full variable domain, completed using reference TRBV7-6 and TRBJ2-1, is GAGVSQSPRYKVTKRGQDVALRCDPISGHVSLYWYRQALGQGPEFLTYFNYEAQQDKSGLPNDRFSAERPEGSISTLTIQRTEQRDSAMYRCASSGFEASSYNEQFFGPGTRLTVL.

The rearrangement links TRBV5-5 to TRBJ2-3, with 7 bases lining up with TRBD2. Germline V lookup: CDR1 SGHKS, CDR2 YYEKEE (reference sequence). This CDR3 contains 14 residues. Trimming took 0 bases from V and 4 from J; bases not matched to a gene: 2. The CDR3 reads CASSLVAGADTQYF. As DNA, the CDR3 is TGTGCCAGCAGCTTGGTGGCGGGGGCAGATACGCAGTATTTT. Based on the CDR3 plus reference TRBV5-5 and TRBJ2-3, the full variable domain is DAGVTQSPTHLIKTRGQQVTLRCSPISGHKSVSWYQQVLGQGPQFIFQYYEKEERGRGNFPDRFSARQFPNYSSELNVNALLLGDSALYLCASSLVAGADTQYFGPGTRLTVL.

This chain uses TRBV7-6 with TRBJ2-7; possibly TRBD1 for D (6 bases). The length of the CDR3 is 13 residues. V lost 5 bases and J 5 bases, leaving 13 bases between the germline ends. Germline V gene data show CDR1 as SGHVS and CDR2 as FNYEAQ. The CDR3: CASSSRGRNEQYF. The CDR3 nucleotides read TGTGCCAGCAGCAGCAGGGGTCGGAACGAGCAGTACTTC.

The chain combines TRBV7-9 with TRBJ2-3; 7 nucleotides align to TRBD2. The CDR3 has 15 residues. The V gene's germline CDR1 is SEHNR and CDR2 FQNEAQ (reference sequence). Trimming cost V 4 bases and J 0 bases; bases outside gene matches: 4. The CDR3 nucleotides read TGTGCCAGCAGCTCAAGCGGGATTAGCACAGATACGCAGTATTTT. Translated: CASSSSGISTDTQYF.

This chain joins TRBV7-9 and TRBJ1-6, with a tentative D call TRBD1 (5 bases). The CDR3 runs 15 residues. CDR1 and CDR2 (germline): SEHNR, FQNEAQ (reference sequence). The V end was cut by 4 bases, the J end by 4 bases, with 11 bases between. The CDR3 loop reads CASSSRGNYNSPLHF. CDR3 sequence (DNA): TGTGCCAGCAGCTCCCGGGGGAATTATAATTCACCCCTCCACTTT.

The genes are TRBV18 and TRBJ2-1; TRBD2 matches 11 bases. V gave up 5 bases and J gave up 0 bases; unmatched junction bases: 3. Germline values: CDR1 KGHSH, CDR2 LQKENI. The CDR3 is 16 amino acids. CDR3: CASSSTSGSSYNEQFF. In nucleotides, the CDR3 is TGTGCCAGCTCATCAACTAGCGGGAGCTCCTACAATGAGCAGTTCTTC.

The chain links TRBV7-2 to TRBJ2-2, with 7 bases lining up with TRBD2. The germline CDR1 and CDR2 sequences are SGHTA and FQGNSA. The CDR3 totals 18 residues. V was pared by 0 bases and J by 5 bases, with 12 bases of the junction left unmatched. CDR3 sequence: CASSLAAWLAEQTGELFF. CDR3 coding DNA: TGTGCCAGCAGCTTAGCCGCGTGGCTAGCGGAGCAAACCGGGGAGCTGTTTTTT.

The chain couples TRBV6-2 or TRBV6-3 to TRBJ2-7; D is unresolved. The germline V gene encodes CDR1 MNHEY and CDR2 SVGEGT. V lost 2 bases and J 5 bases, leaving 10 bases between the germline ends. There are 13 residues in the CDR3. CDR3 DNA sequence: TGTGCCAGCAGTTACGTCACAATGAACGAGCAGTACTTC. It specifies CASSYVTMNEQYF.

Remarks on this clone: Other nucleotide sequences in the sample specify the same CDR3. CDR3 sequence: CASSLDRVNYGYTF. CDR3 sequence (DNA): TGCGCCAGCAGCCTAGACAGGGTAAACTATGGCTACACCTTC. V usage is TRBV5-1 and J usage is TRBJ1-2, with 7 bases matching TRBD1. This CDR3 contains 14 residues. Germline V gene data show CDR1 as SGHRS and CDR2 as YFSETQ. J lost 2 bases, V lost 4 bases, and 5 bases had no gene match.

This clone was counted a few times. This chain connects TRBV7-8 to TRBJ1-2; D gene ambiguous. Germline CDR1 and CDR2: SGHVS and FQNEAQ. The V end was cut by 4 bases, the J end by 6 bases, with 15 bases between. The CDR3 is made up of 14 amino acids. CDR3 coding DNA: TGTGCCAGCAGCTGGGTAATTGGGGAGGATGGCTACACCTTC. This gives the protein CASSWVIGEDGYTF. The whole variable domain, filled in from reference TRBV7-8 and TRBJ1-2, reads GAGVSQSPRYKVAKRGQDVALRCDPISGHVSLFWYQQALGQGPEFLTYFQNEAQLDKSGLPSDRFFAERPEGSVSTLKIQRTQQEDSAVYLCASSWVIGEDGYTFGSGTRLTVV.

With regard to this clone: The sample carries other DNA sequences with the same CDR3. V gene TRBV18 combines with J gene TRBJ2-5, with D tentatively TRBD1 (5 bases). This CDR3 contains 13 residues. Germline V CDR1 and CDR2: KGHSH, LQKENI. V dropped 3 bases and J dropped 5 bases, with 10 bases sitting between them. The chain's CDR3 is CASSPRAGETQYF. CDR3 nucleotide sequence: TGTGCCAGCTCACCCCGGGCAGGGGAGACCCAGTACTTC.

This clone was observed a single time. The rearrangement links TRBV7-2 to TRBJ1-6; 9 bases align to TRBD1. V lost 5 bases and J lost 7; bases outside the gene matches: 6. The V gene's germline CDR1 is SGHTA and CDR2 FQGNSA. CDR3 length: 15 amino acids. The CDR3 DNA follows: TGTGCCAGCAGCCCGGGACAGGGATCAAATTCACCCCTCCACTTT. Protein sequence: CASSPGQGSNSPLHF.

This clone turned up a few times. The J gene is TRBJ1-4, the V gene TRBV4-3, with 7 bases that match TRBD1. Germline CDR1 is LGHNA and CDR2 is YSLEER. This CDR3 spans 16 amino acids. With V trimmed by 3 bases and J by 11 bases, 15 bases remained unmatched. CDR3 region: CASSQALTGSLLKLFF. CDR3 bases: TGCGCCAGCAGCCAGGCCTTGACAGGGTCGCTATTGAAACTGTTTTTT.